The next 10 T cell receptor beta chains were all read from a single sample in a study of blood T cell repertoires in COVID-19. Sequencing was performed with immunoSEQ multiplex PCR; in TCRdb, only in-frame clones are kept and a portion is missing. This sample has 260,000 or so clones, with 75% to 85% found just once. Sequencing was carried out using peripheral blood. The origin of the receptors is a woman aged 70 to 79 with acute or convalescent COVID-19.

The J gene is TRBJ1-5, the V gene TRBV7-2, with D possibly matching TRBD1 (5 bases). Germline-derived CDR1 and CDR2 are SGHTA and FQGNSA. V dropped 4 bases and J dropped 7 bases, with 20 bases sitting between them. CDR3 length equals 16 residues. CDR3 nucleotide sequence: TGTGCCAGCAGCTACCATACCGACAGCTTAGACCAGCCCCAGCATTTT. It yields the protein CASSYHTDSLDQPQHF.

This chain joins TRBV5-1 and TRBJ2-7, with 7 bases lining up with TRBD1. The CDR3 extends over 13 amino acids. V trimming: 3 bases; J trimming: 9 bases; junction bases outside the gene matches: 9. Germline CDR1 SGHRS, CDR2 YFSETQ. The CDR3 coding sequence is TGCGCCAGCAGCTCTGGGGACAGCCTATTGCAGTACTTC. Residues: CASSSGDSLLQYF.

The chain has TRBV7-2 and TRBJ1-5; TRBD1 aligns across 9 bases. Trimming at V came to 5 bases and at J to 3 bases, leaving 11 bases not matched to a gene. The CDR3 spans 17 residues. Germline V CDR1 and CDR2: SGHTA, FQGNSA. The CDR3 here is CASSKAGTGTFNQPQHF. Written as DNA, the CDR3 is TGTGCCAGCAGCAAAGCCGGGACAGGGACTTTCAATCAGCCCCAGCATTTT.

The genes are TRBV18 and TRBJ1-5; 10 positions match TRBD1. J lost 7 bases, V lost 1 base, and 4 bases had no gene match. The CDR3 extends over 15 amino acids. Germline V lookup: CDR1 KGHSH, CDR2 LQKENI. The CDR3 nucleotides read TGTGCCAGCTCACCACAGGGGACAGGGGTCCAGCCCCAGCATTTT. Translation: CASSPQGTGVQPQHF.

CDR3 sequence (DNA): TGCGCCAGTTATCCGGACAGGGCGCGTGGGGCCGGGGAGCTGTTTTTT. Its protein is CASYPDRARGAGELFF. The V and J genes are TRBV5-1 and TRBJ2-2, with 8 bases fitting TRBD1. Per the germline V gene, CDR1 is SGHRS and CDR2 is YFSETQ. CDR3 length equals 16 residues. The ends lost 8 bases at V and 6 bases at J; junction bases unmatched: 15.

The rearrangement links TRBV5-1 to TRBJ2-7; a weak D match, TRBD1 (6 bases). Germline V CDR1 and CDR2: SGHRS, YFSETQ. This CDR3 is 14 amino acids long. V was shortened by 2 bases and J by 3 bases, with 12 bases between the two germline ends. Here the CDR3 reads CASSLQGSNYEQYF. The DNA of the CDR3 is TGCGCCAGCAGCTTACAGGGATCCAACTACGAGCAGTACTTC.

V is TRBV20-1 and J is TRBJ2-1; D is ambiguous. Germline values: CDR1 DFQATT, CDR2 SNEGSKA (reference sequence). V was clipped by 3 bases and J by 8 bases, with 5 bases between them. The length of the CDR3 is 10 residues. DNA for the CDR3: TGCAGTGCTAGGGCTCATGAGCAGTTCTTC. Translated, it gives CSARAHEQFF.

This clone has a handful of counts. This chain uses TRBV19 with TRBJ1-1, with D unclear. V was trimmed by 4 bases and J by 1 base, leaving 16 bases between them. The CDR3 runs 16 residues. Germline V CDR1 and CDR2: LNHDA, SQIVND (reference sequence). CDR3 DNA: TGTGCCAGTAGTAGGGGTTTTCGTGAGGGGAACACTGAAGCTTTCTTT. It yields the protein CASSRGFREGNTEAFF.

The rearrangement uses TRBV6-6 and TRBJ1-4; no clear D gene. CDR3 length equals 12 residues. Germline V gene data show CDR1 as MNHNY and CDR2 as SVGAGI (reference sequence). Trimming shortened V by 2 bases and J by 7 bases, and 5 bases separated the two germline ends. CDR3 sequence reads: CASSYPLEKLFF. The CDR3 coding sequence is TGTGCCAGCAGTTACCCCCTTGAAAAACTGTTTTTT.

J is TRBJ2-1 and V is TRBV5-1; 9 bases align to TRBD2. The V and J ends lost 6 bases and 9 bases, in that order; junction bases with no gene match: 16. The length of the CDR3 is 16 residues. The germline gives CDR1 SGHRS, CDR2 YFSETQ. Here the CDR3 reads CASIQTGGGDLSEQFF. The CDR3 nucleotides are TGCGCCAGCATCCAGACCGGCGGGGGGGACCTTAGTGAGCAGTTCTTC.